This T cell receptor beta chain was captured in a study of CD8+CD57+ T cells in acquired aplastic anemia. Study details: Quantities of DNA derived from sorted CD4+ and CD8+ cells averaged approximately 3.5 ug. Study conclusions and caveats: CD8+ Simpson's diversity did not differ significantly between patients and controls. Both patients and controls carried the same twenty-nine CD8+ CDR3 sequences.

This clonotype came up a few times. Its target is unknown. Trimming took off 0 bases at V and 0 bases at J, with 6 bases between the two ends. Germline V gene data show CDR1 as LNHNV and CDR2 as YYDKDF (reference sequence). The CDR3 runs 15 residues. The sequenced patients had an expansion of CD8+CD57+ cells seen by flow cytometry. Profiling that covered TCR beta VDJ and CDR3 relied on genomic DNA as its template. Via MiXCR, TCRdb re-called the reads, giving one row per CDR3 protein. The data show under 200,000 distinct CDR3 sequences, 71% seen once. The receptor was derived from a human donor with aplastic anemia. The chain joins TRBV15 to TRBJ2-1; D call uncertain. The source material was sorted CD4+, CD8+, or CD8+CD57+ T cells (not recorded which) from PBMCs. DNA of the CDR3: TGTGCCACCAGCAGAGAAGCGAGCTCCTACAATGAGCAGTTCTTC. It specifies CATSREASSYNEQFF.